This note documents a single T cell receptor beta chain sequence. Extraction of total RNA produced a minimum of 5 micrograms from each sample. These data are taken from a study of blood T cells in healthy people across ages. Next came a second PCR, run for about 7 to 11 cycles, which used a sample-barcoded 5' primer along with a J-beta primer mix. Each of the samples gave a minimum of 2.5 million paired-end reads that contained CDR3. TCRdb independently ran MiXCR on the 5' RACE reads; one entry per CDR3 protein. The table has a few hundred thousand distinct CDR3 sequences, roughly 28% seen once. CDR1 and CDR2 (germline): KGHDR, SFDVKD. The CDR3 is 14 amino acids.

The V gene is TRBV24-1, the J gene TRBJ2-5, with 8 bases fitting TRBD1. The J call may be faulty, since TRBJ2-1 better matches the DNA end. Sequencing was carried out using blood. The TCR comes from a woman in her seventies in good health. Here the CDR3 reads CATSQGAPYNEQFF. The CDR3 DNA reads TGTGCCACCAGTCAGGGGGCGCCGTACAATGAGCAGTTCTTC.